This T cell receptor (beta chain) was sequenced in a study of shared clonotypes between healthy human individuals. The study, taken as a whole, reports: Sharing across a handful of donors was seen in around 5% of naive CD4 clonotypes.

Comment on this clone: Its antigen is as yet unknown.

Between the trimmed V and J ends, which lost 1 base and 2 bases, there was a span of 12 bases. Germline CDR1 MNHEY, CDR2 SMNVEV (reference sequence). CDR3 size: 15 residues. In replicate PCRs of sorted subsets, roughly 190 ng DNA, about 30,000 T cell genomes, was used. TCRdb's copy holds only in-frame clones and misses some; the assay was immunoSEQ multiplex PCR. Of millions of clones listed, over 85% are singletons. The study enrolled healthy HIV-negative adults without recent acute infections or vaccinations as donors. CD45RA+ naive and CD45RA-negative memory subsets were separated from CD4+ cells. This TCR came from a young man in good health. Sequencing input: naive CD4+ T cells sorted from blood. Subset meaning: CD45RA+ positively selected. V usage is TRBV27 and J usage is TRBJ2-7; TRBD2 is a possible D gene (5 bases). CDR3 coding DNA: TGTGCCAGCAGTTTATTTCGGACGGGGACCTACGAGCAGTACTTC. Its translation: CASSLFRTGTYEQYF.